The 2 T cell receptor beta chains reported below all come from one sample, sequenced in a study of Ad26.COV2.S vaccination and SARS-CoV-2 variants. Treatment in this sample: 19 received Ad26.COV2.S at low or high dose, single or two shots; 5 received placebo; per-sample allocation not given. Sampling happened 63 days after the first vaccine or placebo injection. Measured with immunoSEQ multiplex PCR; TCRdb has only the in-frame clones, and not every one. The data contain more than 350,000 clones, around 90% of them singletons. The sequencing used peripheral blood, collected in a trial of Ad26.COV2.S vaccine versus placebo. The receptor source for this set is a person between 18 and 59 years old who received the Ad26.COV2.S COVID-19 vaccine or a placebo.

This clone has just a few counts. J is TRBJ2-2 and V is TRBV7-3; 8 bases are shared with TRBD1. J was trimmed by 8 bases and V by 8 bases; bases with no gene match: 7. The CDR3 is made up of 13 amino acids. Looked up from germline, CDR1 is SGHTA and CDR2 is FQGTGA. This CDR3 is CASRWRDRGELFF. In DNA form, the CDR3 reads TGTGCCAGCCGCTGGAGGGACAGGGGGGAGCTGTTTTTT.

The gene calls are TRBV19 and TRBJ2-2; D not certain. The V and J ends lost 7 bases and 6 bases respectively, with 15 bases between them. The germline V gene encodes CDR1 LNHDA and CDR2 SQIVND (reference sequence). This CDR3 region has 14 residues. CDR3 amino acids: CASTDISLAGELFF. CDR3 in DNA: TGTGCCAGTACCGACATCTCTCTGGCCGGGGAGCTGTTTTTT.